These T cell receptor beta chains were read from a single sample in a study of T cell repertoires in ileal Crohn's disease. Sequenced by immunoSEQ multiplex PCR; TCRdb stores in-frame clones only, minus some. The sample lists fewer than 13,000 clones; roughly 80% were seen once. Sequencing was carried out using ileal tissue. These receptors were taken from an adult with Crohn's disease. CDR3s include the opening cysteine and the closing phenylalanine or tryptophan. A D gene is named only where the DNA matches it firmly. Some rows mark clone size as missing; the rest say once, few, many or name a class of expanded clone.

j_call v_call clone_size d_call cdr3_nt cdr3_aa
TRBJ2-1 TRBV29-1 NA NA TGCAGCGTTGAAGGCGTGGTAGCGACCACCTCCGAGACTTACAATGAGCAGTTCTTC CSVEGVVATTSETYNEQFF
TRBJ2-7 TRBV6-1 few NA TGTGCCAGCAGTGATCGGGACACCTTCTTCTCCTACGAGCAGTACTTC CASSDRDTFFSYEQYF
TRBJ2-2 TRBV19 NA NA TGTGCCAGTAGTCCACTGACAGGTTTACTTATGAAGGAGCTGTTTTTT CASSPLTGLLMKELFF
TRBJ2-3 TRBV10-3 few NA TGTGCCATCAGCCCGACAGGTCAGCAAGATACGCAGTATTTT CAISPTGQQDTQYF
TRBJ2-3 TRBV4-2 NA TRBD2 TGTGCCAGCAGCTTGGGACTAGCGGGAGGGCCTTCGCGCACAGATACGCAGTATTTT CASSLGLAGGPSRTDTQYF
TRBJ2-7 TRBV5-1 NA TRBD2 TGCGCCAGCAGCTTTAGCGGGATAAGGACCTACGAGCAGTACTTC CASSFSGIRTYEQYF
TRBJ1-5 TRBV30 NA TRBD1 TGTGCCTGGAGTGCTCCCGGGACAGGGGGGATCTATAGCAATCAGCCCCAGCATTTT CAWSAPGTGGIYSNQPQHF
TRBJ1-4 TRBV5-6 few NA TGTGCCAGCAGCTTGGGGGGCATGTATAAAGGAAAACTGTTTTTT CASSLGGMYKGKLFF
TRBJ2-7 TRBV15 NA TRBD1 TGTGCCACCAGCACCGGGGACAGCCGTTACGAGCAGTACTTC CATSTGDSRYEQYF
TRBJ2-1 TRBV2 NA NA TGTGCCAGCAGTGTACTTTCTAATGAGCAGTTCTTC CASSVLSNEQFF
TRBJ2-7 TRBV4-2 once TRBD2 TGTGCCAGCAGCCAAGATCTCAGTAGCGGGATTGTTTCCTACGAGCAGTACTTC CASSQDLSSGIVSYEQYF
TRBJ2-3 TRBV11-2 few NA TGTGCCAGCAGCTTAACAGTCCTTAGCACAGATACGCAGTATTTT CASSLTVLSTDTQYF
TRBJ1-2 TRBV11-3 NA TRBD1 TGTGCCAGCAGCTTAGGGGGGACAGGGGATGGCTACACCTTC CASSLGGTGDGYTF
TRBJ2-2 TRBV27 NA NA TGTGCCAGCAGTCCCTATTTAGACACCGGGGAGCTGTTTTTT CASSPYLDTGELFF
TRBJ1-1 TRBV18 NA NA TGTGCCAGCTCACCAGGCTCCGGGACAATGAACACTGAAGCTTTCTTT CASSPGSGTMNTEAFF
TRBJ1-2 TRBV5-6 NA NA TGTGCCAGCAGCTTGGCAGGGGCTGGAAACTATGGCTACACCTTC CASSLAGAGNYGYTF
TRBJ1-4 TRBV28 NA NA TGTGCCAGCAGTCCCGGCAGCGGTAATGAAAAACTGTTTTTT CASSPGSGNEKLFF
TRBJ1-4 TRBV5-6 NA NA TGTGCCAGCAGCTCCCAGGGATACTGGAATGAAAAACTGTTTTTT CASSSQGYWNEKLFF
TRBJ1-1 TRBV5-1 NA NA TGCGCCAGCAGCTTGGCTGATCCGTCTGGGGGGAGAGCCACTGAAGCTTTCTTT CASSLADPSGGRATEAFF
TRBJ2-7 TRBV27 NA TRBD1 TGTGCCAGCAGTCCGGGACAGGGCTACAGCTCCTACGAGCAGTACTTC CASSPGQGYSSYEQYF
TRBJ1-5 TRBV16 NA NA TGTGCCAGCAGCTACCAGGGGAAGCAGCCCCAGCATTTT CASSYQGKQPQHF
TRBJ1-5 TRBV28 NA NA TGTGCCAGCAGAATGAGGTTTAATCAGCCCCAGCATTTT CASRMRFNQPQHF
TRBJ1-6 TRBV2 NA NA TGTGCCAGCACCACAGATGAAGCCTATAATTCACCCCTCCACTTT CASTTDEAYNSPLHF
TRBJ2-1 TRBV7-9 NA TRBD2 TGTGCCAGCAGCTCCGGACTAGTCCACAATGAGCAGTTCTTC CASSSGLVHNEQFF
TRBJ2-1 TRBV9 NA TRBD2 TGTGCCAGCAGCGCTCCACTAGCGGGAGGTTTCAATGAGCAGTTCTTC CASSAPLAGGFNEQFF
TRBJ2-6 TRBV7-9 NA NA TGTGCCAGCAGCCAAAGAGGTCAAATCTCTGGGGCCAACGTCCTGACTTTC CASSQRGQISGANVLTF
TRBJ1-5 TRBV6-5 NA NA TGTGCCAGCAGTCCTAATGCGGGCAATCAGCCCCAGCATTTT CASSPNAGNQPQHF
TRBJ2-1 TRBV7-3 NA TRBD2 TGTGCCAGCAGCCCACCGGGACTAAAGAATGAGCAGTTCTTC CASSPPGLKNEQFF
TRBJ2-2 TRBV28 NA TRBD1 TGTGCCAGCAGTTTAGGGGGGACAGGGGCCGGGGAGCTGTTTTTT CASSLGGTGAGELFF
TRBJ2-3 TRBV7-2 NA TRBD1 TGTGCCAGCAGCTTTCAGATCCGGAGGGGACAGGGTCGAGATACGCAGTATTTT CASSFQIRRGQGRDTQYF
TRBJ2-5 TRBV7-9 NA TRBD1 TGTGCCAGCAGCGATCAACCGGGACAGGGGTTCAGTTGGACCCAGTACTTC CASSDQPGQGFSWTQYF
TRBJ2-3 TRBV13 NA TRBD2 TGTGCCAGCAGCTACGAGGCTAGCGGGACCTCTCGCACAGATACGCAGTATTTT CASSYEASGTSRTDTQYF
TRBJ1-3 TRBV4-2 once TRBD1 TGTGCCAGCAGCCAACACGGACAGGGAACGTCTGGAAACACCATATATTTT CASSQHGQGTSGNTIYF
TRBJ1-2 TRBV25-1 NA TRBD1 TGTGCCAGCAAACCCCGACAGGGGTTATTTTATGGCTACACCTTC CASKPRQGLFYGYTF
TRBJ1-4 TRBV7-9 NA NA TGTGCCAGCAGCTTAGTACACAATGAAAAACTGTTTTTT CASSLVHNEKLFF
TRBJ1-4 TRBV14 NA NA TGTGCCAGCAGGGGAAAGACGGGGGAAAAACTGTTTTTT CASRGKTGEKLFF
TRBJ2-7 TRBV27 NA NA TGTGCCAGCAGTTCTTCCTACGAGCAGTACTTC CASSSSYEQYF
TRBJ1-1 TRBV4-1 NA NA TGCGCCAGCAACCCTACAGGGAACACTGAAGCTTTCTTT CASNPTGNTEAFF
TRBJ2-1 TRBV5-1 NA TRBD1 TGCGCCAGCAGCTCTGGACAGGCTTACAATGAGCAGTTCTTC CASSSGQAYNEQFF
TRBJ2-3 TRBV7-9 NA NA TGTGCCAGCAGCTTAAGCCGCACAGATACGCAGTATTTT CASSLSRTDTQYF
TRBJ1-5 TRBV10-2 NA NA TGCGCCAGCAGTGGGGGGGGCCCAAATCAGCCCCAGCATTTT CASSGGGPNQPQHF